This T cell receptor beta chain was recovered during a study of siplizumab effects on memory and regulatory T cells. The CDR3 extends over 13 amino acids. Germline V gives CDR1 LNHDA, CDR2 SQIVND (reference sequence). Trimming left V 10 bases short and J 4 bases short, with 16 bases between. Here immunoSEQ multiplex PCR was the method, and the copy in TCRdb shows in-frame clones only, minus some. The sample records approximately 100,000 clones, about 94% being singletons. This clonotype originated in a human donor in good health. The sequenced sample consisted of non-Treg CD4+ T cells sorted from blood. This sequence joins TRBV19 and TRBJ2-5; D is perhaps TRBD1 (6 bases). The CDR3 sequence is CATTITGSETQYF. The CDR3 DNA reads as TGTGCCACCACGATCACAGGGTCAGAGACCCAGTACTTC. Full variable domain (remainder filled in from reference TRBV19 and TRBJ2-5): DGGITQSPKYLFRKEGQNVTLSCEQNLNHDAMYWYRQDPGQGLRLIYYSQIVNDFQKGDIAEGYSVSREKKESFPLTVTSAQKNPTAFYLCATTITGSETQYFGPGTRLLVL.